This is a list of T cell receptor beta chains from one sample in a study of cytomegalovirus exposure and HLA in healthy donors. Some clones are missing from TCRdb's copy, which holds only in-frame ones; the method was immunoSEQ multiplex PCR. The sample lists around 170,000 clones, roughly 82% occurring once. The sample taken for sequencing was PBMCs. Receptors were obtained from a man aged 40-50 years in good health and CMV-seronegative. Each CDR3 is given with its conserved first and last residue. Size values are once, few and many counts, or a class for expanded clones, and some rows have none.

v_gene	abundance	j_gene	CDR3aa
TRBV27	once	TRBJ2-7	CASRREGTYEQYF
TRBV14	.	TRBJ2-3	CASSQSLQGLQYF
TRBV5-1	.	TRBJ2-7	CASSLAGDAYEQYF
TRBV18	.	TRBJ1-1	CASSLEAEAFF
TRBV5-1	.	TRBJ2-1	CASSLVASGGPYNEQFF
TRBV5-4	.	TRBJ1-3	CASSFGYGQGTGNTIYF
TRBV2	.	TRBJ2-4	CASSARQGVSKNIQYF
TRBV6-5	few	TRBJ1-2	CASSGRAGGYTF
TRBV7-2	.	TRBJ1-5	CASSLQGVAQPQHF
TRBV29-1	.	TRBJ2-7	CSVEGDSTYEQYF
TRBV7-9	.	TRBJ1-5	CASSLSTGNQPQHF
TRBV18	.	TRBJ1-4	CASSPGTGREKLFF